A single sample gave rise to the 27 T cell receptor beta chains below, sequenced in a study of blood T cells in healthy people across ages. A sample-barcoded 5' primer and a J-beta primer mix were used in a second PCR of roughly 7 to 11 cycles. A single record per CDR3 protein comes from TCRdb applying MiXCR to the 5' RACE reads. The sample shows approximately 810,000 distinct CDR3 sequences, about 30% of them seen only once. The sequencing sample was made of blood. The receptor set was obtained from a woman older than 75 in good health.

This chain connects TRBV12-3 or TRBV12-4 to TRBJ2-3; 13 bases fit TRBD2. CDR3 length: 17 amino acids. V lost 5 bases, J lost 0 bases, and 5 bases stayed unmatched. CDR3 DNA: TGTGCCAGCAGTGAAGGACTAGCGGGGGAGAGCACAGATACGCAGTATTTT. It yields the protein CASSEGLAGESTDTQYF.

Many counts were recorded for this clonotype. The CDR3: CASSPGDSTHYNEQFF. The CDR3 DNA sequence: TGTGCCAGCAGCCCCGGGGACTCCACACACTACAATGAGCAGTTCTTC. This chain joins TRBV7-2 and TRBJ2-1; D possibly corresponds to TRBD2 (6 bases). Trimming stripped 5 bases from V and 3 bases from J, with 17 bases between. Germline assignment: CDR1 SGHTA and CDR2 FQGNSA. There are 16 residues in the CDR3.

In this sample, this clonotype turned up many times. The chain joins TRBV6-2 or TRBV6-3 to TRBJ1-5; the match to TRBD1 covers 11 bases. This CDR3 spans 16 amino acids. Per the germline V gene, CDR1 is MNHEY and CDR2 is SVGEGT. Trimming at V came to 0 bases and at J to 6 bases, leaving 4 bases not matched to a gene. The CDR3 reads CASSYSTGTGGQPQHF. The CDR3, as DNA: TGTGCCAGCAGTTACTCGACCGGGACAGGGGGTCAGCCCCAGCATTTT.

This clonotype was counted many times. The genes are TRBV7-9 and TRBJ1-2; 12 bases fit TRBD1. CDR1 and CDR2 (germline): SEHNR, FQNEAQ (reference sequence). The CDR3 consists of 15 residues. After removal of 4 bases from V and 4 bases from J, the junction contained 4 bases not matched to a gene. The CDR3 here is CASSSGTGGIYGYTF. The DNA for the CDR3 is TGTGCCAGCAGCTCCGGGACAGGGGGCATCTATGGCTACACCTTC.

The DNA for the CDR3 is TGTGCCGGCGACCCTCAGGTGATTAAGGCTTTCTTT. This translates into CAGDPQVIKAFF. The chain recombines TRBV7-9 with TRBJ1-1; D uncertain. Germline CDR1 SEHNR, CDR2 FQNEAQ (reference sequence). The CDR3 runs to 12 residues. V lost 11 bases and J lost 11, with 21 bases in between.

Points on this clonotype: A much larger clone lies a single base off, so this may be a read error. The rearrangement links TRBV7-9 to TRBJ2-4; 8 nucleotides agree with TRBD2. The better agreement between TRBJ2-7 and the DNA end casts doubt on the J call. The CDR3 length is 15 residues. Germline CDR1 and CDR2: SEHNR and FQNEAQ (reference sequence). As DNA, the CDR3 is TGTGCCAGCAGCCCTGGACTAGCCGCGCGTCACGAGCAGTACTTC. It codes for CASSPGLAARHEQYF.

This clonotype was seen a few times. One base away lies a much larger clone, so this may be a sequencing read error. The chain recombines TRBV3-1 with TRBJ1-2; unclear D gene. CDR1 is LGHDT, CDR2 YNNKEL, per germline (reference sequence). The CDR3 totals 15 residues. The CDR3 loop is CANSQGVGLFYGYTF. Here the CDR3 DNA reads TGTGCCAACAGCCAAGGAGTGGGTCTCTTCTATGGCTACACCTTC.

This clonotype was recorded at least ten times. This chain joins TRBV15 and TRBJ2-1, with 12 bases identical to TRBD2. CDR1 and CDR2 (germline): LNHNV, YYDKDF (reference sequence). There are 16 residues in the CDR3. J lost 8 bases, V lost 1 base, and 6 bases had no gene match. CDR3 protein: CATSRVLAGGRHEQFF. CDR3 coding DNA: TGTGCCACCAGCAGAGTACTAGCGGGGGGCCGCCATGAGCAGTTCTTC.

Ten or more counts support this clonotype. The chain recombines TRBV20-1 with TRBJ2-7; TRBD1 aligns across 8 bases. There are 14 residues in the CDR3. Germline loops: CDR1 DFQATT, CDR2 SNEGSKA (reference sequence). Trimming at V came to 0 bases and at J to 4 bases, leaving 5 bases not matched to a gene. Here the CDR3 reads CSAREAGGLYEQYF. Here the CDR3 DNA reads TGCAGTGCTAGAGAAGCAGGGGGCCTTTACGAGCAGTACTTC.

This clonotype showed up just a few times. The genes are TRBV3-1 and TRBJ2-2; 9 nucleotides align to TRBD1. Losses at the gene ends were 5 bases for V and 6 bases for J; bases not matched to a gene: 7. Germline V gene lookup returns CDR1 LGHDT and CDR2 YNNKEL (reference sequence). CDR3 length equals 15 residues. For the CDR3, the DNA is TGTGCCAGCAGCAACCGGGACAGGGCCGCCGGGGAGCTGTTTTTT. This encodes CASSNRDRAAGELFF.

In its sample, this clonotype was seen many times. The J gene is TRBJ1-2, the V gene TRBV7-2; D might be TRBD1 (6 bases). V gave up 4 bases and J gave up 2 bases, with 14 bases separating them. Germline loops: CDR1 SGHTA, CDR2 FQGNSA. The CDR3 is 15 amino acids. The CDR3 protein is CASSSGQTLNYGYTF. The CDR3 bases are TGTGCCAGCAGCTCGGGACAAACCCTGAACTATGGCTACACCTTC.

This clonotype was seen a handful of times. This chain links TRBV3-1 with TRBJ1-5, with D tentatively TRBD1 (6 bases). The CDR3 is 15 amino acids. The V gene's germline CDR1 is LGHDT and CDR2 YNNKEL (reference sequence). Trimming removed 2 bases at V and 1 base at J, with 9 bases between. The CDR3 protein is CASSQTGTSNQPQHF. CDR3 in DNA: TGTGCCAGCAGCCAAACCGGGACAAGCAATCAGCCCCAGCATTTT. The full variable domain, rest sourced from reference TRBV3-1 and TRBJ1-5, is DTAVSQTPKYLVTQMGNDKSIKCEQNLGHDTMYWYKQDSKKFLKIMFSYNNKELIINETVPNRFSPKSPDKAHLNLHINSLELGDSAVYFCASSQTGTSNQPQHFGDGTRLSIL.

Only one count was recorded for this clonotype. This CDR3 reads CASSIEPETGETQYF. CDR3 in DNA: TGTGCCAGCAGCATCGAGCCGGAGACGGGAGAGACCCAGTACTTC. The chain carries TRBV5-5 and TRBJ2-5; D not resolved. V was shortened by 4 bases and J by 4 bases, with 17 bases between the two germline ends. The CDR3 sequence is 15 residues long. Germline CDR1 SGHKS, CDR2 YYEKEE (reference sequence).

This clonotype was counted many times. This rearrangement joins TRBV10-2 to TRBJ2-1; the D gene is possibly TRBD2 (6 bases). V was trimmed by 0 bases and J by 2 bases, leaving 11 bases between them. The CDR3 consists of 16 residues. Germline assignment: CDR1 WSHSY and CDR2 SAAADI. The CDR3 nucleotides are TGCGCCAGCAGTGAGTCGGGGGGTCGAACCTACAATGAGCAGTTCTTC. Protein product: CASSESGGRTYNEQFF.

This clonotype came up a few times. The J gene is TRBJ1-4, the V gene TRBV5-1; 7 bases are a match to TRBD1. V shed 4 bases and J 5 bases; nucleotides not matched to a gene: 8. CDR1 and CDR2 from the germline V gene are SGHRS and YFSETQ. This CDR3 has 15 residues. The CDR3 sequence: CASSLYGTVNEKLFF. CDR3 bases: TGCGCCAGCAGCCTGTACGGGACAGTCAATGAAAAACTGTTTTTT.

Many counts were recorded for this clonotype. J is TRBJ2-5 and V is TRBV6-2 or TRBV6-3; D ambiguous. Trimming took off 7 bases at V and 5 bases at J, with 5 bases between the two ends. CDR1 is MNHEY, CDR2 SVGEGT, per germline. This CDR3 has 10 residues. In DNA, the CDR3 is TGTGCCAGCAAACAGGAGACCCAGTACTTC. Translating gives CASKQETQYF.

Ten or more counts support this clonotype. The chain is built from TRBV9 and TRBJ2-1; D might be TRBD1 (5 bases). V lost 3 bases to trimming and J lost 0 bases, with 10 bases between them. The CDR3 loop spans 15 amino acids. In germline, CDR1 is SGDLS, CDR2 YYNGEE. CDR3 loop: CASSARVASYNEQFF. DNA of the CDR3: TGTGCCAGCAGCGCCAGGGTAGCCTCCTACAATGAGCAGTTCTTC.

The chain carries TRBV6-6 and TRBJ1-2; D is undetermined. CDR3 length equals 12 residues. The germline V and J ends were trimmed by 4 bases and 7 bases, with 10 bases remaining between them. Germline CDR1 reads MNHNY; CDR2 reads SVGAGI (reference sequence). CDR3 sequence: CASSSWVFGYTF. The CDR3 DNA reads TGTGCCAGCAGTTCTTGGGTCTTTGGCTACACCTTC.

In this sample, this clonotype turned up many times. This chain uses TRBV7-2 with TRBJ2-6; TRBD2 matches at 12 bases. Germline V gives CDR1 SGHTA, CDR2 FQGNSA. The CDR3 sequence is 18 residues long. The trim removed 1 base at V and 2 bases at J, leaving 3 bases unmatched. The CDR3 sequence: CASSLELAGGAGANVLTF. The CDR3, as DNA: TGTGCCAGCAGCTTAGAACTAGCGGGGGGAGCTGGGGCCAACGTCCTGACTTTC.

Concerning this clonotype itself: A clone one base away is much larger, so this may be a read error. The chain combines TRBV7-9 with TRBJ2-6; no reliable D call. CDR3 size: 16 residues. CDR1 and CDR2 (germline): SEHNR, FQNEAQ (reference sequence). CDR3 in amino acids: CASSLPPNSGTNVLTF. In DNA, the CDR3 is TGTGCCAGCAGCTTACCCCCGAACTCTGGGACCAACGTCCTGACTTTC. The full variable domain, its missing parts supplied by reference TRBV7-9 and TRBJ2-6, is DTGVSQNPRHKITKRGQNVTFRCDPISEHNRLYWYRQTLGQGPEFLTYFQNEAQLEKSRLLSDRFSAERPKGSFSTLEIQRTEQGDSAMYLCASSLPPNSGTNVLTFGAGSRLTVL.

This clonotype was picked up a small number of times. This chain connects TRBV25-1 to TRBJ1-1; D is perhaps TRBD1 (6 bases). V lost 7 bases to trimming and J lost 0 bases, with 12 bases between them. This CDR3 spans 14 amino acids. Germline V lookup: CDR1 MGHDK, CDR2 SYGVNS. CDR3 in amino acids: CASKGGLVNTEAFF. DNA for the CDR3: TGTGCCAGCAAGGGGGGGCTTGTGAACACTGAAGCTTTCTTT.

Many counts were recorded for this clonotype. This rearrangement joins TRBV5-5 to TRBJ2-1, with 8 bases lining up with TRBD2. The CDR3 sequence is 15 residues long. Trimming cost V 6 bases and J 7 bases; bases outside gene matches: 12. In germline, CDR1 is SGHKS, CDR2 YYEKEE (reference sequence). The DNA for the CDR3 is TGTGCCAGCACGGCACGGGGGGGGCCTTCGAATGAGCAGTTCTTC. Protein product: CASTARGGPSNEQFF.

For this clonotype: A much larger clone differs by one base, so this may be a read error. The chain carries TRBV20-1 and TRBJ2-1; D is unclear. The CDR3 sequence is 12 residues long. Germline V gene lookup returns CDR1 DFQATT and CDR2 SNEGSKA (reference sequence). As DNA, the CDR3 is TGCAGTGCTAGACACACTTACAATGGGCAGTTCTTC. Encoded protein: CSARHTYNGQFF.

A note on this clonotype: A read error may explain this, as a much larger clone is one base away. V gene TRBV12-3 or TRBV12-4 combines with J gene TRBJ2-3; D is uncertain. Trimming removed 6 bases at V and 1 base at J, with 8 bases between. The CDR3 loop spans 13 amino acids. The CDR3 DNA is TGTGCCAGCAGCCGATGCCGCACAGATACGCAGTATTTT. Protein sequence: CASSRCRTDTQYF.

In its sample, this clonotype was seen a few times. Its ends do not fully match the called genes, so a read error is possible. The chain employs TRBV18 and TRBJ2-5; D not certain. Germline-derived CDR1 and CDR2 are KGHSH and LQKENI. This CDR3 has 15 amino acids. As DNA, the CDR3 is TGTGCCAGCTTACCACTCCCGACAAGCAAAGAGACCCAGTACTTC. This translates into CASLPLPTSKETQYF.

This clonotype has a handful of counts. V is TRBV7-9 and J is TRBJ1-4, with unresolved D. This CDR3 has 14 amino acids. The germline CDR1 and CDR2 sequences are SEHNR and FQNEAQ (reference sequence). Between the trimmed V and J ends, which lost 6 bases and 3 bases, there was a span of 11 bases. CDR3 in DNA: TGTGCCAGCAGTCGGGTGGCTCCTAATGAAAAACTGTTTTTT. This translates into CASSRVAPNEKLFF.

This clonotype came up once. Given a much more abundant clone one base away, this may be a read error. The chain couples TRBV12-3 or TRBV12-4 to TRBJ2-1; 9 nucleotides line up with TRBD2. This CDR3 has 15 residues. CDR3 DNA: TGTGTCAGCACCGTGACTAGCGGCTTAAACAATGAGCAGTTCTTC. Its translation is CVSTVTSGLNNEQFF.